These T cell receptor beta chains were read from a single sample in a study of blood T cell repertoires in COVID-19. Some clones are missing from TCRdb's copy, which holds only in-frame ones; the method was immunoSEQ multiplex PCR. The sample records about 280,000 clones, about 85% being singletons. The sample comprised peripheral blood. All receptors come from a woman between 50 and 59 years old who had recovered from COVID-19. Both conserved end residues are part of each CDR3. The D gene is left open where the match is weak. Expanded clones are given a class, and other clones once, few, many or no size at all.

v_gene	d_gene	j_gene	abundance	CDR3aa	CDR3nt
TRBV9	TRBD1	TRBJ2-1	NA	CASSVGGGSSYNEQFF	TGTGCCAGCAGCGTAGGAGGGGGCTCCTCCTACAATGAGCAGTTCTTC
TRBV5-1	NA	TRBJ1-3	NA	CASSSEGHRVEGNTIYF	TGCGCCAGCAGCTCCGAGGGACATCGTGTGGAAGGAAACACCATATATTTT
TRBV6-5	NA	TRBJ1-1	NA	CASSYSGGNAVAFF	TGTGCCAGCAGTTACTCAGGAGGGAACGCGGTAGCTTTCTTT
TRBV4-2	TRBD2	TRBJ2-7	NA	CASSLAGLAENYEQYF	TGTGCCAGCAGCCTAGCGGGACTAGCGGAGAACTACGAGCAGTACTTC
TRBV19	TRBD1	TRBJ1-1	NA	CASSSLTGGSNTEAFF	TGTGCCAGTAGTAGTCTCACAGGGGGGTCGAACACTGAAGCTTTCTTT
TRBV6-5	NA	TRBJ1-1	few	CASNGYGAEAFF	TGTGCCAGCAATGGGTACGGGGCTGAAGCTTTCTTT
TRBV4-3	NA	TRBJ2-7	NA	CASSQVGGSEQYF	TGCGCCAGCAGCCAAGTTGGGGGGAGCGAGCAGTACTTC
TRBV7-2	TRBD1	TRBJ2-7	few	CASSRQGYEQYF	TGTGCCAGCAGCCGACAGGGCTACGAGCAGTACTTC
TRBV5-5	NA	TRBJ1-2	NA	CASSQEGRTSTYYGYTF	TGTGCCAGCAGCCAAGAAGGGCGGACATCGACCTACTATGGCTACACCTTC
TRBV9	TRBD2	TRBJ2-2	NA	CASSVGASGTANGELFF	TGTGCCAGCAGCGTAGGAGCTAGCGGGACCGCAAACGGGGAGCTGTTTTTT
TRBV6-5	NA	TRBJ1-1	NA	CASSYSAGDSSEAFF	TGTGCCAGCAGTTACTCAGCAGGGGATTCCTCCGAAGCTTTCTTT
TRBV5-1	NA	TRBJ2-3	NA	CASSQLPGNTDTQYF	TGCGCCAGCAGCCAACTTCCCGGGAACACAGATACGCAGTATTTT
TRBV20-1	NA	TRBJ1-1	NA	CSAGLTEAFF	TGCAGTGCCGGACTCACTGAAGCTTTCTTT
TRBV5-1	TRBD2	TRBJ2-7	NA	CASSPREGLSYEQYF	TGCGCCAGCAGCCCACGGGAGGGGCTCTCTTACGAGCAGTACTTC
TRBV4-3	TRBD2	TRBJ2-1	NA	CASSQELAGEDPHEQFF	TGCGCCAGCAGCCAAGAGCTAGCGGGAGAGGACCCCCATGAGCAGTTCTTC
TRBV4-2	NA	TRBJ2-7	NA	CASSFGGEQYF	TGTGCCAGCAGTTTCGGGGGCGAGCAGTACTTC
TRBV28	TRBD1	TRBJ1-1	once	CASSPLQGAGTEAFF	TGTGCCAGCAGTCCATTACAGGGGGCAGGGACTGAAGCTTTCTTT
TRBV4-1	NA	TRBJ2-1	NA	CASSQDIRGATYNEQFF	TGCGCCAGCAGCCAAGATATCCGCGGGGCTACCTACAATGAGCAGTTCTTC
TRBV28	TRBD1	TRBJ2-7	NA	CASSSTPGDRFFRGQYF	TGTGCCAGCAGTTCCACTCCTGGGGACAGGTTCTTTCGAGGGCAGTACTTC
TRBV2	NA	TRBJ1-1	NA	CASKRGANTEAFF	TGTGCCAGCAAACGGGGGGCGAACACTGAAGCTTTCTTT
TRBV30	TRBD1	TRBJ1-2	NA	CAWSVQGLSYGYTF	TGTGCCTGGAGTGTACAGGGGCTAAGCTATGGCTACACCTTC
TRBV7-2	TRBD1	TRBJ2-7	NA	CASSLTRDREQYF	TGTGCCAGCAGCTTAACGCGGGACAGGGAGCAGTACTTC
TRBV27	TRBD1	TRBJ2-1	once	CASRTGYNEQFF	TGTGCCAGCCGGACAGGTTACAATGAGCAGTTCTTC
TRBV24-1	TRBD2	TRBJ2-7	NA	CATSATTGTGGSYEQYF	TGTGCCACCAGTGCAACAACCGGGACGGGAGGCTCCTACGAGCAGTACTTC
TRBV5-1	NA	TRBJ1-1	NA	CASSLASSREAFF	TGCGCCAGCAGCTTGGCCAGTTCCAGGGAAGCTTTCTTT
TRBV30	NA	TRBJ1-2	NA	CAWLELSYGYTF	TGTGCCTGGCTCGAGTTATCCTATGGCTACACCTTC
TRBV15	NA	TRBJ1-3	NA	CATSRDPQGNRGNTIYF	TGTGCCACCAGCAGAGATCCCCAGGGAAATAGAGGAAACACCATATATTTT
TRBV7-3	TRBD2	TRBJ2-1	once	CASSRGGSYNEQFF	TGTGCCTCTTCTCGGGGAGGGTCCTACAATGAGCAGTTCTTC
TRBV6-2/TRBV6-3	NA	TRBJ2-3	NA	CASSRDIEFGTDTQYF	TGTGCCAGCAGTCGGGACATTGAATTCGGTACAGATACGCAGTATTTT
TRBV7-9	TRBD2	TRBJ2-7	once	CASSPGLAGYRSYEQYF	TGTGCCAGCAGCCCAGGACTAGCGGGTTATCGATCATACGAGCAGTACTTC
TRBV7-6	TRBD1	TRBJ1-6	NA	CASSYLQGDNSPLHF	TGTGCCAGCAGCTACTTACAGGGGGATAATTCACCCCTCCACTTT
TRBV15	TRBD1	TRBJ2-7	NA	CATSASRDRASEQYF	TGTGCCACCTCAGCCTCGCGGGACAGGGCGAGCGAGCAGTACTTC
TRBV19	TRBD1	TRBJ2-4	NA	CATTGAAKNIQYF	TGTGCCACCACAGGGGCAGCCAAAAACATTCAGTACTTC
TRBV6-1	NA	TRBJ2-4	NA	CASSEYKRRSLAKNIQYF	TGTGCCAGCAGTGAATATAAAAGGCGGTCTCTAGCCAAAAACATTCAGTACTTC
TRBV7-2	NA	TRBJ2-7	NA	CASSRGTTYEQYF	TGTGCCAGCAGCAGGGGGACAACCTACGAGCAGTACTTC
TRBV5-1	NA	TRBJ2-3	NA	CASSQSSPTDTQYF	TGCGCCAGCAGCCAGTCCTCTCCCACAGATACGCAGTATTTT
TRBV4-2	NA	TRBJ1-2	NA	CASSQGRGGGYGYTF	TGTGCCAGCAGCCAAGGCAGAGGGGGTGGCTATGGCTACACCTTC
TRBV7-6	TRBD2	TRBJ2-7	NA	CASSTFSGAGIYEQYF	TGTGCCAGCAGCACCTTTAGCGGGGCGGGAATCTACGAGCAGTACTTC
TRBV29-1	NA	TRBJ2-3	NA	CSVEGGRGSTDTQYF	TGCAGCGTTGAAGGTGGGAGGGGGAGCACAGATACGCAGTATTTT
TRBV27	NA	TRBJ2-1	NA	CASSSVTSPSYNEQFF	TGTGCCAGCAGTTCCGTAACTTCCCCCTCCTACAATGAGCAGTTCTTC
TRBV5-5	NA	TRBJ2-3	NA	CASSLAAGTPLSTDTQYF	TGTGCCAGCAGCTTGGCCGCCGGGACACCTCTGAGCACAGATACGCAGTATTTT
TRBV3-1/TRBV3-2	NA	TRBJ1-1	NA	CASTIAMNTEAFF	TGTGCCAGCACTATCGCGATGAACACTGAAGCTTTCTTT
TRBV6-2/TRBV6-3	NA	TRBJ1-5	NA	CASSFSPGRAFSQPQHF	TGTGCCAGCAGTTTTTCCCCGGGGAGGGCTTTCTCTCAGCCCCAGCATTTT
TRBV5-1	NA	TRBJ1-1	NA	CASSSHLPNTEAFF	TGCGCCAGCAGCTCCCACTTGCCGAACACTGAAGCTTTCTTT
TRBV7-2	TRBD2	TRBJ2-7	once	CASSSLAGGPYEQYF	TGTGCCAGCAGCTCCCTAGCGGGAGGGCCCTACGAGCAGTACTTC
TRBV5-6	NA	TRBJ1-2	NA	CASSFSTGGGYTF	TGTGCCAGCAGCTTTTCGACAGGCGGAGGCTACACCTTC
TRBV27	TRBD1	TRBJ2-5	NA	CASSLSQGDTETQYF	TGTGCCAGCAGTTTAAGTCAGGGGGATACAGAGACCCAGTACTTC
TRBV7-2	NA	TRBJ1-4	NA	CASSPGTNNEKLFF	TGTGCCAGCAGTCCCGGGACAAATAATGAAAAACTGTTTTTT
TRBV30	NA	TRBJ1-1	NA	CAWSVKSSVNTEAFF	TGTGCCTGGAGTGTAAAAAGTTCAGTGAACACTGAAGCTTTCTTT
TRBV28	TRBD2	TRBJ2-5	NA	CASRLGLAGVHETQYF	TGTGCCAGCAGGCTCGGACTAGCGGGAGTACATGAGACCCAGTACTTC
TRBV7-6	TRBD2	TRBJ2-5	NA	CASSLAPILAGLQETQYF	TGTGCCAGCAGCTTAGCCCCTATACTAGCGGGGTTACAAGAGACCCAGTACTTC
TRBV11-2	TRBD2	TRBJ2-5	NA	CASSLSGGAQETQYF	TGTGCCAGCAGCCTTAGCGGGGGGGCCCAAGAGACCCAGTACTTC